The clone carrying this T cell receptor beta chain was seen at least ten times. As yet, its antigen is unknown. This sample was included in a study of T cells in Graves' hyperthyroidism and ophthalmopathy. Findings and limits, study-wide: A model of 13 V-J features distinguished ophthalmopathy from stable hyperthyroidism.

Amplification yielded TCR beta CDR3 regions, with RNA transcripts as the source. HTBI primers were the set used in a first-round RT-PCR of the TCR CDR3. TCRdb independently ran MiXCR on the multiplex PCR reads; one entry per CDR3 protein. The table records 550,000 to 600,000 distinct CDR3 sequences, approximately 15% of them present only once. Germline V gene data show CDR1 as SEHNR and CDR2 as FQNEAQ (reference sequence). The CDR3 is 16 amino acids. V dropped 6 bases and J dropped 0 bases, with 18 bases sitting between them. What was sequenced was blood. The TCR was taken from a woman younger than 35 with Graves' ophthalmopathy. The rearrangement links TRBV7-9 to TRBJ2-7; tentative D call: TRBD2 (6 bases). The CDR3 DNA follows: TGTGCCAGCAGTTCCGTATCGGGACTCCTCTCCTACGAGCAGTACTTC. This codes for CASSSVSGLLSYEQYF. Drawing the rest from reference TRBV7-9 and TRBJ2-7, the complete variable domain is DTGVSQNPRHKITKRGQNVTFRCDPISEHNRLYWYRQTLGQGPEFLTYFQNEAQLEKSRLLSDRFSAERPKGSFSTLEIQRTEQGDSAMYLCASSSVSGLLSYEQYFGPGTRLTVT.